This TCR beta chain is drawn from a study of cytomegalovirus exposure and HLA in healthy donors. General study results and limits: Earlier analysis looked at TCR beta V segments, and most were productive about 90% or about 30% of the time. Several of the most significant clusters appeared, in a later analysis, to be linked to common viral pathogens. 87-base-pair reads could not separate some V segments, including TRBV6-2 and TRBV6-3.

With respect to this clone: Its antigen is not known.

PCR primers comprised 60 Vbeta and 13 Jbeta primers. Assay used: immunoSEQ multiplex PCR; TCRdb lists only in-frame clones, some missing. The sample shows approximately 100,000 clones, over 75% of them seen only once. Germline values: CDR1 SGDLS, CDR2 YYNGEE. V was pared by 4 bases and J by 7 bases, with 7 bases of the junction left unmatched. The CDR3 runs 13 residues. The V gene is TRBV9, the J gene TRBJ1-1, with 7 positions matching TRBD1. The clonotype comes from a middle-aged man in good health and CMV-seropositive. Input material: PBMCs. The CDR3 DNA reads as TGTGCCAGCAGCCCCGATCCAGGGGGTGAAGCTTTCTTT. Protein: CASSPDPGGEAFF.